The table lists the clone carrying this TCR beta chain with a few counts. The data were obtained in a study of cytomegalovirus exposure and HLA in healthy donors. This CDR3 has 12 amino acids. Trimming took 4 bases from V and 7 from J, leaving 11 bases between them. Germline V gene sequence: CDR1 SEHNR, CDR2 FQNEAQ (reference sequence). The study ran its PCR with 60 Vbeta and 13 Jbeta primers. Measured with immunoSEQ multiplex PCR; TCRdb has only the in-frame clones, and not every one. Of some 120,000 clones detected, 79% appear once; the ten largest clones hold 1.5% to 2.5%. This TCR came from a man aged 18 to 30 in good health and CMV-seronegative. Input material: PBMCs. The chain links TRBV7-9 to TRBJ2-7; either TRBD1 or TRBD2 may fit D (5 bases each). The chain's CDR3 is CASSSHEGEQYV. In DNA form, the CDR3 reads TGTGCCAGCAGCTCCCACGAGGGGGAGCAGTACGTC.